This T cell receptor (beta chain) comes out of a study of cytomegalovirus exposure and HLA in healthy donors. Broader study findings: Roughly uniform sequencing depth across donors was assumed, possibly incorrectly. Cytomegalovirus-associated TCR beta chains were listed, numbering 150 to 200. A later analysis appeared to link common viral pathogens to several of the most significant clusters.

This CDR3 has 17 amino acids. Germline V gene sequence: CDR1 SGHDT, CDR2 YYEEEE. V gave up 4 bases and J gave up 7 bases; unmatched junction bases: 10. The PCR employed 60 Vbeta primers together with 13 Jbeta primers. Sequencing used immunoSEQ multiplex PCR; TCRdb keeps in-frame clones, though not all of them. The sample includes some 140,000 clones, over 75% of them seen just once. A word on this clone: Its antigen is not identified.

The source is a woman aged 40 to 50 in good health and CMV-seropositive. Sequencing was done on a sample of PBMCs. J is TRBJ2-2 and V is TRBV5-6, with 13 positions matching TRBD2. CDR3 coding DNA: TGTGCCAGCAGCGTACTTGGACTAGCGGGAGTGAGCGGGGAGCTGTTTTTT. Protein: CASSVLGLAGVSGELFF.